The rows below give T cell receptor beta chains drawn from one sample of a study of immune characterization of retroperitoneal liposarcoma. One entry per CDR3 protein, called by TCRdb with MiXCR from the PCR reads. This table has about 19,000 distinct CDR3 sequences, under 45% appearing once. Sequencing used blood. These receptors were taken from a male donor with retroperitoneal liposarcoma. Each CDR3 is given with its conserved first and last residue. D genes are given only for firm matches. Rows give clone size only sometimes, using once, few, many, or a class for an expanded clone.

>TRBV6-1|.|TRBJ2-2|TRBD2
CASSEELAGTTGELFF
TGTGCCAGCAGTGAGGAACTAGCGGGCACCACCGGGGAGCTGTTTTTT
>TRBV6-1|many|TRBJ2-1|.
CASRLSARSYNEQFF
TGTGCCAGCAGACTTAGCGCCCGATCCTACAATGAGCAGTTCTTC
>TRBV6-1|few|TRBJ2-1|.
CASRLRRSSYNEQFF
TGTGCCAGCAGACTCCGCCGGAGCTCCTACAATGAGCAGTTCTTC
>TRBV7-3|.|TRBJ2-7|.
CASSVKEGVGEQYF
TGTGCCAGCAGCGTCAAGGAGGGCGTGGGCGAGCAGTACTTC
>TRBV10-3|many|TRBJ2-3|.
CAINQGTTDTQYF
TGTGCCATCAACCAAGGGACCACAGATACGCAGTATTTT
>TRBV6-8|.|TRBJ1-1|.
CASRDVGGATEAFF
TGTGCCAGCAGGGACGTTGGGGGGGCAACTGAAGCTTTCTTT
>TRBV27|.|TRBJ1-1|.
CASSLSGTEAFF
TGTGCCAGCAGTTTATCGGGTACTGAAGCTTTCTTT
>TRBV10-2|.|TRBJ1-2|.
CASSEFVRGSNYGYTF
TGCGCCAGCAGTGAGTTCGTTAGGGGATCTAACTATGGCTACACCTTC
>TRBV27|many|TRBJ2-3|TRBD1
CASSPTTGGDTQYF
TGTGCCAGCAGCCCCACGACAGGGGGAGATACGCAGTATTTT
>TRBV6-1|few|TRBJ1-6|TRBD1
CASEEGQAYSPLHF
TGTGCCAGCGAAGAGGGACAGGCGTATTCACCCCTCCACTTT
>TRBV4-3|.|TRBJ2-7|TRBD2
CASSQDPRLAVYNEQYF
TGCGCCAGCAGCCAAGACCCCCGACTAGCGGTCTACAATGAGCAGTACTTC
>TRBV10-2|many|TRBJ2-6|.
CASSDYSLSGANVLTF
TGCGCCAGCAGTGATTACAGCCTCTCTGGGGCCAACGTCCTGACTTTC
>TRBV6-1|few|TRBJ2-5|.
CASSPRGWDEQYF
TGTGCCAGCAGTCCCCGGGGGTGGGATGAGCAGTACTTC
>TRBV5-1|.|TRBJ2-5|.
CASSSSNSEETQYF
TGCGCCAGCAGCTCGAGCAACTCGGAAGAGACCCAGTACTTC
>TRBV7-6|.|TRBJ1-2|TRBD1
CASSSRTGEISGYTF
TGTGCCAGCAGCTCCCGGACAGGGGAGATAAGTGGCTACACCTTC
>TRBV27|many|TRBJ2-1|.
CATQVWNEQFF
TGTGCCACCCAAGTTTGGAATGAGCAGTTCTTC
>TRBV6-2/TRBV6-3|few|TRBJ2-3|TRBD2
CASSYPEGLAGADTQYF
TGTGCCAGCAGTTACCCAGAAGGACTAGCGGGAGCGGATACGCAGTATTTT
>TRBV12-3/TRBV12-4|many|TRBJ2-1|.
CASSRDIYNEQFF
TGTGCCAGCAGTCGGGACATCTACAATGAGCAGTTCTTC
>TRBV7-3|many|TRBJ2-1|.
CASSLQPAAGETQFF
TGTGCCAGCAGCTTACAGCCCGCGGCCGGGGAGACCCAGTTCTTC
>TRBV24-1|.|TRBJ2-2|.
CATSDSWTANTGELFF
TGTGCCACCAGTGATTCTTGGACTGCGAACACCGGGGAGCTGTTTTTT
>TRBV9|.|TRBJ2-1|.
CASSVGGGTGSYNEQFF
TGTGCCAGCAGCGTAGGGGGGGGGACAGGCTCCTACAATGAGCAGTTCTTC
>TRBV7-8|many|TRBJ2-5|TRBD2
CASSLAGGETQYF
TGTGCCAGCAGCTTAGCGGGAGGGGAGACCCAGTACTTC
>TRBV24-1|.|TRBJ2-1|.
CATSDPQRRVTYEQFF
TGTGCCACCAGTGACCCCCAGCGTAGAGTAACCTACGAGCAGTTCTTC
>TRBV10-2|few|TRBJ2-7|.
CASTEDYPSYEQYF
TGCGCCAGCACCGAGGACTACCCCTCCTACGAGCAGTACTTC
>TRBV7-2|medium-sized|TRBJ2-1|.
CASTMALGPYYEQFF
TGTGCCAGCACCATGGCCCTCGGGCCCTACTACGAGCAGTTCTTC
>TRBV7-2|few|TRBJ1-5|TRBD1
CASSAGTEVSQHF
TGTGCCAGCAGCGCCGGGACAGAGGTTTCCCAGCATTTT
>TRBV6-5|.|TRBJ2-5|TRBD2
CASSYVPPASGGETQYF
TGTGCCAGCAGTTACGTTCCCCCCGCCTCGGGGGGAGAGACCCAGTACTTC
>TRBV6-1|few|TRBJ2-3|TRBD1
CASRRDRGFADTQYF
TGTGCCAGCAGACGGGACAGGGGCTTCGCAGATACGCAGTATTTT
>TRBV11-2|medium-sized|TRBJ2-7|TRBD1
CASSFRSGTGTYEQYF
TGTGCCAGCAGCTTTCGTTCCGGGACAGGGACCTACGAGCAGTACTTC
>TRBV6-2/TRBV6-3|.|TRBJ2-3|.
CASSKGPLQNTQYF
TGTGCCAGCAGTAAGGGACCCCTTCAAAATACGCAGTATTTT
>TRBV7-3|.|TRBJ2-4|TRBD2
CASSVLSGGHYNEQYF
TGTGCCAGCAGCGTCCTCAGCGGGGGGCACTACAATGAGCAGTACTTC
>TRBV11-3|.|TRBJ1-1|.
CASSLVGDQAFF
TGTGCCAGCAGCTTAGTAGGAGATCAAGCTTTCTTT
>TRBV7-9|.|TRBJ2-7|TRBD1
CASSLYQGARDEQYF
TGTGCCAGCAGCTTATACCAGGGGGCAAGGGATGAGCAGTACTTC
>TRBV25-1|.|TRBJ2-5|TRBD1
CASSEGRDSHRSYNEQYF
TGTGCCAGCAGTGAAGGTCGGGACAGCCACCGCTCCTACAATGAGCAGTACTTC
>TRBV5-3|.|TRBJ2-5|TRBD1
CASSFGTGAQQETQYF
TGTGCCAGCAGCTTTGGGACAGGGGCACAACAAGAGACCCAGTACTTC
>TRBV12-3/TRBV12-4|.|TRBJ2-7|.
CASSLQGYEQYF
TGTGCCAGCAGTTTACAGGGTTACGAGCAGTACTTC
>TRBV6-5|medium-sized|TRBJ2-5|.
CASSYDAQGGFQETQYF
TGTGCCAGCAGTTACGACGCGCAGGGTGGATTTCAAGAGACCCAGTACTTC
>TRBV6-6|few|TRBJ1-3|TRBD1
CASSYDRGTGNTIYF
TGTGCCAGCAGTTACGACAGGGGGACTGGAAACACCATATATTTT
>TRBV6-6|.|TRBJ2-1|.
CASSYSSASNEQFF
TGTGCCAGCAGTTACTCGTCAGCCAGCAATGAGCAGTTCTTC
>TRBV6-6|.|TRBJ2-7|.
CASSTRRGPSSYEQYF
TGTGCCAGCAGTACACGCAGGGGCCCCTCGTCCTACGAGCAGTACTTC
>TRBV6-6|few|TRBJ2-3|.
CASSLRDTQYF
TGTGCCAGCAGTCTAAGGGATACGCAGTATTTT
>TRBV12-3/TRBV12-4|many|TRBJ2-2|.
CASRPRERQGELFF
TGTGCCAGCAGACCTAGGGAGAGGCAAGGGGAGCTGTTTTTT
>TRBV6-5|few|TRBJ2-6|.
CASRGGANVLTF
TGTGCCAGCAGGGGTGGGGCCAACGTCCTGACTTTC
>TRBV12-3/TRBV12-4|.|TRBJ1-5|TRBD1
CASSVGTVRTNQPQHF
TGTGCCAGCAGTGTCGGGACAGTGAGGACTAATCAGCCCCAGCATTTT